The clone carrying this T cell receptor beta chain was observed a handful of times. Germline-derived CDR1 and CDR2 are SNHLY and FYNNEI. V was pared by 2 bases and J by 5 bases, with 7 bases of the junction left unmatched. The CDR3 spans 15 residues. The data stem from a study of technical replicates of blood from a handful of donors. Profiled with immunoSEQ multiplex PCR; TCRdb holds only in-frame clones, not every one. The sample contains just under 60,000 clones, less than 95% of which appear only once. The sequenced sample consisted of PBMCs. The chain employs TRBV2 and TRBJ2-7; the match to TRBD2 covers 9 bases. The sequence was obtained from a human donor in good health. Some clones in this sample may be carry-over from other donors' samples. The CDR3, as DNA: TGTGCCAGCAGTGAATTGGGACTAGCCCCCGACGAGCAGTACTTC. Residues: CASSELGLAPDEQYF.